What follows are 5 T cell receptor beta chains derived from one specimen sequenced in a study of cytomegalovirus exposure and HLA in healthy donors (dated by TCRdb to 2016 to 2017). Libraries were prepared through the immunoSEQ multiplex PCR assay. For the multiplex PCR, a mixture combining 60 forward primers for TCR Vbeta segments and 13 reverse primers for TCR Jbeta segments was used. This is the immuneACCESS table as TCRdb keeps it, with only in-frame sequences that have V and J called. A part of the clones is gone; compared with another copy, unresolved V genes explain less than half, and the rest is unexplained. The sample table holds 60,000 to 65,000 clones. In total, the top ten clones hold about 3.6% of the sample. The source material was PBMCs. The receptor source for this set is a young woman in good health and CMV-seronegative.

The CDR3 bases are TGTGCCAGCAGCCCTTCAGTGAACACTGAAGCTTTCTTT. Translation: CASSPSVNTEAFF. The rearrangement joins TRBV9 to TRBJ1-1, with D unresolved. In germline, CDR1 is SGDLS, CDR2 YYNGEE. V lost 4 bases and J lost 0, with 7 bases in between. This CDR3 spans 13 amino acids.

The chain recombines TRBV5-1 with TRBJ2-3; TRBD2 matches at 10 bases. Per the germline V gene, CDR1 is SGHRS and CDR2 is YFSETQ. V shed 4 bases and J 5 bases; nucleotides not matched to a gene: 10. This CDR3 has 16 residues. CDR3 loop: CASSPLLAGSGDTQYF. The DNA of the CDR3 is TGCGCCAGCAGCCCCCTACTAGCGGGATCCGGAGATACGCAGTATTTT.

Concerning this clone itself: Its ends do not fully match the called genes, so a read error is possible. The chain carries TRBV30 and TRBJ1-2; perhaps TRBD1 as D (6 bases). CDR3 size: 14 residues. Germline V gives CDR1 GTSNPN, CDR2 SVGIG (reference sequence). This CDR3 reads CAWSINRDIHGHTF. The CDR3 DNA is TGTGCCTGGAGTATAAACAGGGATATCCATGGCCACACCTTC. The full variable domain, rest sourced from reference TRBV30 and TRBJ1-2, is SQTIHQWPATLVQPVGSPLSLECTVEGTSNPNLYWYRQAAGRGLQLLFYSVGIGQISSEVPQNLSASRPQDRQFILSSKKLLLSDSGFYLCAWSINRDIHGHTFGSGTRLTVV.

This sequence joins TRBV5-1 and TRBJ2-7, with TRBD1 identical over 10 bases. With 4 bases clipped from V and 0 bases from J, the junction kept 4 bases outside the gene matches. The CDR3 length is 15 residues. Germline V lookup: CDR1 SGHRS, CDR2 YFSETQ. The CDR3 protein is CASSRRTGGSYEQYF. The CDR3 DNA sequence: TGCGCCAGCAGCCGCCGGACAGGGGGCTCCTACGAGCAGTACTTC.

The rearrangement links TRBV25-1 to TRBJ2-7; 15 bases map to TRBD2. V shed 5 bases and J 5 bases; nucleotides not matched to a gene: 7. The CDR3 sequence is 16 residues long. Per germline, CDR1 MGHDK and CDR2 SYGVNS. In nucleotides, the CDR3 is TGTGCCAGCAGTACCCGGACTAGCGGGGGGGCCCACGAGCAGTACTTC. Residues: CASSTRTSGGAHEQYF.